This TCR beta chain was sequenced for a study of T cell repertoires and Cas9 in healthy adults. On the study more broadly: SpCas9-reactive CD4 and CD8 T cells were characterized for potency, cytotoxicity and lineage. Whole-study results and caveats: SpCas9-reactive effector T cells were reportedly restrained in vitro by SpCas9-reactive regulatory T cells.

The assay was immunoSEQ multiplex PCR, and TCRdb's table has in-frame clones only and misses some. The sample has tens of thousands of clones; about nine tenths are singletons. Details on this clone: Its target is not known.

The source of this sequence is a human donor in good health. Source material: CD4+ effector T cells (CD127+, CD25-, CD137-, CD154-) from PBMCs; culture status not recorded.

The CDR3 reads CASSPNRVNGQFF. In DNA form, the CDR3 reads TGTGCCAGCAGTCCTAACCGCGTCAACGGGCAGTTCTTC. The rearrangement joins TRBV6-5 to TRBJ2-1; no definite D call. Trimming stripped 5 bases from V and 12 bases from J, with 17 bases between. CDR1 and CDR2 (germline): MNHEY, SVGAGI. This CDR3 is built from 13 residues.